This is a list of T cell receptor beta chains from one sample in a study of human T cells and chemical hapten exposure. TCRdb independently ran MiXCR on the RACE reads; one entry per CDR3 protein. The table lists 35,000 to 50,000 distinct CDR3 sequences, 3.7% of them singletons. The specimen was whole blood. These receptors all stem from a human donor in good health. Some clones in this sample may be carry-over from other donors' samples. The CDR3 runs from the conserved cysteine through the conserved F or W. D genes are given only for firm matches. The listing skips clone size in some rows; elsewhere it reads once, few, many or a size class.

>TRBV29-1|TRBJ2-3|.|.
TGCAGCGTTGTGCAGGGTAGCACAGATACGCAGTATTTT
CSVVQGSTDTQYF
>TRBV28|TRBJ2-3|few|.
TGTGCCAGCAGCCTCGTCTGGGATCGAGGTGGAAGGGCAGATACGCAGTATTTT
CASSLVWDRGGRADTQYF
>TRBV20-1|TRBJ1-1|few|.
TGCAGTGCTAGAACCGAGAGGAGCACTGAAGCTTTCTTT
CSARTERSTEAFF
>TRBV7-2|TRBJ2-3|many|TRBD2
TGTGCCAGCAGCCCAAGAGGCGGGACTAGAGGAGCAGATACGCAGTATTTT
CASSPRGGTRGADTQYF
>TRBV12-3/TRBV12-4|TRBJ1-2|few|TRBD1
TGTGCCAGCAGTCCCTGGACAGGGTTCGATAACCTTAACTATGGCTACACCTTC
CASSPWTGFDNLNYGYTF
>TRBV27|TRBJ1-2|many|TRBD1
TGTGCCAGCAGTCCCGATGGACAGGGGGCGTATGGCTACACCTTC
CASSPDGQGAYGYTF
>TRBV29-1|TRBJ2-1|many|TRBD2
TGCAGCGTTGAAAAGTTCAGGCTAGCGGGAGCCGGCCAGGGGTGGGGTGAGCAGTTCTTC
CSVEKFRLAGAGQGWGEQFF
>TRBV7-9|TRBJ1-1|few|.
TGTGCCAGCAGCCCCCCCGCGGGTACCACTGAAGCTTTCTTT
CASSPPAGTTEAFF
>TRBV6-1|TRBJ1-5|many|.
TGTGCCAGCACCCAAGGTGGGGGCGCGGGGCAGCCCCAGCATTTT
CASTQGGGAGQPQHF
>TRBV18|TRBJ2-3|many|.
TGTGCCAGCTCACCACCAAGCGGCACAGATACGCAGTATTTT
CASSPPSGTDTQYF
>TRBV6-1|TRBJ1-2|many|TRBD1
TGTGCCAGCAGTGAAGTGTCAGGGGGTGCGGATGGCTACACCTTC
CASSEVSGGADGYTF
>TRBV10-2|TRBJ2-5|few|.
TGCGCCAGCAGTGAGCGGCCCCAAGAGACCCAGTACTTC
CASSERPQETQYF
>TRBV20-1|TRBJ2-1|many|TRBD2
TGCAGTGTCGGGACTAGCGGCTACAATGAGCAGTTCTTC
CSVGTSGYNEQFF
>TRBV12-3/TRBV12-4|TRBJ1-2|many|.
TGTGCCAGCAGTTCGTGGTATGGCTACACCTTC
CASSSWYGYTF
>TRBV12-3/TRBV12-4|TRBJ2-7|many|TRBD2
TGTGCCAGCAGTTACGCGGGAGTGGGCGAGCAGTACTTC
CASSYAGVGEQYF
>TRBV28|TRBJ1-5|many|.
TGTGCCAGCAGCCTGGAGGCGCGGCCCCAGCATTTT
CASSLEARPQHF